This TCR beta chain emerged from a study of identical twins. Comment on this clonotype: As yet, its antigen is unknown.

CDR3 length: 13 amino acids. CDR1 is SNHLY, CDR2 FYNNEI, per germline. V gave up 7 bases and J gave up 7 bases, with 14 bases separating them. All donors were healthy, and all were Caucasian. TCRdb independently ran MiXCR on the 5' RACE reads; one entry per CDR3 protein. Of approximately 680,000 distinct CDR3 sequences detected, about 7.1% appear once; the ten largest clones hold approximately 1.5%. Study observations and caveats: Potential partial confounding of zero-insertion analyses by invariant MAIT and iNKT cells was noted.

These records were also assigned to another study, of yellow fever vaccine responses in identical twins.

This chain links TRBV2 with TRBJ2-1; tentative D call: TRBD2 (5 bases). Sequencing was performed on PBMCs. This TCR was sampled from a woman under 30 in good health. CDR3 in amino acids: CASTVTSRNEQFF. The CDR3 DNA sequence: TGTGCCAGCACTGTAACTAGTAGGAATGAGCAGTTCTTC.